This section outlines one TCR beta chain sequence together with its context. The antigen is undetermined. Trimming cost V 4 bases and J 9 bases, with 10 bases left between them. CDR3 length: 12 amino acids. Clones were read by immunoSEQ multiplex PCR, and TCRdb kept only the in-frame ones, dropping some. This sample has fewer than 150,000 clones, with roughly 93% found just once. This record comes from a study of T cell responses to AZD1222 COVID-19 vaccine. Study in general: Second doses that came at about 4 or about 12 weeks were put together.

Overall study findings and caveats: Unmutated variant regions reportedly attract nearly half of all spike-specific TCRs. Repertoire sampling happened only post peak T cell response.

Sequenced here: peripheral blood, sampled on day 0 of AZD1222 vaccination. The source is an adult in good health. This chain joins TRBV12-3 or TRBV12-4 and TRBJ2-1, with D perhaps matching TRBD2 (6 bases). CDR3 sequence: CASSSTGVEQFF. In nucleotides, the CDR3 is TGTGCCAGCAGTTCCACGGGAGTTGAGCAGTTCTTC.